The 2 T cell receptor beta chains in this list originate from one sample, sequenced in a study of T cell repertoires in cytomegalovirus infection (dated by TCRdb to about 2019). The instrument given in TCRdb is Illumina HiSeq 1500. TCRdb handled the public reads itself, with Q25 trimming in fastp and clone calling in MiXCR, and kept productive beta chains. Rows merge per CDR3 protein into single entries with the most common DNA and genes. A total of approximately 750,000 distinct CDR3 sequences appear in this sample, approximately 34% of them only once. The top ten hold 2.5% to 3.5% of the sample. Sequencing was done on a sample of PBMCs. The receptor set was obtained from a human donor in good health (CMV status not recorded). Some clones in this sample may be carry-over from other donors' samples.

Regarding this clonotype: An end of the junction differs from the germline gene, which may be a read error. The rearrangement links TRBV7-8 to TRBJ1-1, with D hard to call. The V gene's germline CDR1 is SGHVS and CDR2 FQNEAQ. The CDR3 consists of 13 residues. For the CDR3, the DNA is TGTGCCAGCAGCTTATCCTGGAACACTGAATCTTTCTTT. Translation gives CASSLSWNTESFF.

The V call is TRBV6-2 or TRBV6-3, the J call TRBJ2-1; 11 bases map to TRBD2. The CDR3 extends over 19 amino acids. Germline V gene data show CDR1 as MNHEY and CDR2 as SVGEGT. The ends lost 2 bases at V and 3 bases at J; junction bases unmatched: 12. CDR3 sequence: CASSYTSGSENNYYNEQFF. In nucleotides, the CDR3 is TGTGCCAGCAGTTACACTAGCGGGAGCGAAAATAATTACTACAATGAGCAGTTCTTC.